Listed below are T cell receptor beta chains from one sample, sequenced in a study of cytomegalovirus exposure and HLA in healthy donors. Profiled with immunoSEQ multiplex PCR; TCRdb holds only in-frame clones, not every one. This sample carries 60,000 to 75,000 clones, with 3% to 4% going to the ten biggest clones. Specimen: PBMCs. These receptors originate from a female donor in good health and CMV-seropositive. The CDR3 runs from the conserved cysteine through the conserved F or W. The order of the fields is J gene, V gene, CDR3 length, D gene, CDR3 protein, CDR3 DNA. A D gene is named only where the DNA matches it firmly.

TRBJ2-7,TRBV2,12,TRBD1,CASSKDRGEQYF,TGTGCCAGCAGCAAGGACAGGGGCGAGCAGTACTTC
TRBJ1-2,TRBV4-1,13,-,CASSQDGTYGYTF,TGCGCCAGCAGCCAAGATGGCACCTATGGCTACACCTTC
TRBJ2-7,TRBV27,19,TRBD1,CASSLSRDREVNGSYEQYF,TGTGCCAGCAGTTTATCGAGGGACAGGGAGGTCAATGGTTCCTACGAGCAGTACTTC
TRBJ2-7,TRBV29-1,15,TRBD1,CSVEDGGQGTYEQYF,TGCAGCGTTGAAGACGGGGGACAGGGGACCTACGAGCAGTACTTC
TRBJ1-6,TRBV7-2,15,-,CASSFRHSINSPLHF,TGTGCCAGCAGCTTTAGACATTCAATTAATTCACCCCTACACTTT
TRBJ2-1,TRBV29-1,13,-,CSWRGGSYNEQFF,TGCAGCTGGAGGGGTGGCTCCTACAATGAGCAGTTCTTC
TRBJ1-5,TRBV29-1,13,TRBD1,CSVGGQGDQPQHF,TGCAGCGTTGGGGGGCAGGGGGATCAGCCCCAGCATTTT
TRBJ1-2,TRBV28,14,TRBD1,CASSDRGGGLGYTF,TGTGCCAGCAGTGACAGGGGCGGGGGTTTAGGCTACACCTTC
TRBJ2-7,TRBV14,18,TRBD2,CASSIGWLRGATIYEQYF,TGTGCCAGCAGCATAGGGTGGTTGCGGGGGGCCACCATTTACGAGCAGTACTTC
TRBJ2-3,TRBV4-1,16,TRBD2,CASSQDRTSGGFTQYF,TGCGCCAGCAGCCAAGATAGGACTAGCGGGGGATTCACGCAGTATTTT
TRBJ1-4,TRBV19,15,-,CASRPFDRSNEKLFF,TGTGCCAGTAGGCCATTTGACAGGTCTAATGAAAAACTGTTTTTT
TRBJ2-3,TRBV5-1,14,TRBD1,CASAGQGFTDTQYF,TGCGCCAGCGCGGGACAGGGGTTCACAGATACGCAGTATTTT
TRBJ2-1,TRBV27,14,-,CASTLLGDNGEQFF,TGTGCCAGCACCTTACTAGGGGACAATGGTGAGCAGTTCTTC
TRBJ2-2,TRBV5-1,14,TRBD1,CASKRTGGDGELFF,TGCGCCAGCAAGCGGACAGGGGGGGACGGGGAGCTGTTTTTT
TRBJ1-2,TRBV7-2,14,TRBD1,CASNQPGTGFFYTF,TGTGCCAGCAACCAACCCGGGACAGGGTTTTTCTACACCTTC
TRBJ2-3,TRBV20-1,11,-,CSASKMDTQYF,TGCAGTGCTAGCAAAATGGATACGCAGTATTTT
TRBJ2-7,TRBV5-1,13,TRBD2,CASSPSGGAKQYF,TGCGCCAGCAGCCCAAGCGGGGGGGCGAAGCAGTACTTC
TRBJ2-7,TRBV7-8,14,TRBD1,CASSLEAGGSEQYF,TGTGCCAGCAGCTTAGAGGCAGGGGGCTCCGAGCAGTACTTC
TRBJ2-5,TRBV7-2,16,-,CASSLARFGGKETQYF,TGTGCCAGCAGCTTAGCGAGGTTCGGCGGGAAAGAGACCCAGTACTTC
TRBJ2-7,TRBV6-5,14,TRBD1,CASSSRTGRYEQYF,TGTGCCAGCAGTTCGAGGACAGGGCGCTACGAGCAGTACTTC
TRBJ2-3,TRBV29-1,20,TRBD2,CSVEDSLDREGGGGTDTQYF,TGCAGCGTTGAAGATTCCCTGGACCGGGAGGGCGGGGGGGGAACAGATACGCAGTATTTT
TRBJ2-4,TRBV4-1,16,-,CASSQPISDTKNIQYF,TGCGCCAGCAGCCAACCCATTAGCGACACCAAAAACATTCAGTACTTC
TRBJ1-2,TRBV7-3,15,-,CASSLRGREAAGYTF,TGTGCCAGCAGCTTAAGAGGCAGGGAAGCTGCTGGCTACACCTTC
TRBJ2-7,TRBV25-1,16,TRBD1,CASSEWEGTGAHEQYF,TGTGCCAGCAGTGAATGGGAGGGGACAGGGGCCCACGAGCAGTACTTC
TRBJ2-7,TRBV6-1,17,TRBD1,CASSETLTGTGTYEQYF,TGTGCCAGCAGTGAAACTCTGACCGGGACAGGGACCTACGAGCAGTACTTC
TRBJ2-3,TRBV18,15,-,CASSPKDFLTDTQYF,TGTGCCAGCTCACCAAAGGACTTCCTCACAGATACGCAGTATTTT
TRBJ1-5,TRBV5-6,14,-,CASSSRQDNQPQHF,TGTGCCAGCAGCTCTCGACAGGACAATCAGCCCCAGCATTTT
TRBJ1-6,TRBV9,15,-,CASSSRADVASPLHF,TGTGCCAGCAGCTCCCGTGCGGATGTGGCTTCACCCCTCCACTTT
TRBJ2-7,TRBV7-9,16,TRBD2,CASSLERGRGSYEQYF,TGTGCCAGCAGCTTAGAGCGGGGGCGAGGGTCCTACGAGCAGTACTTC
TRBJ1-5,TRBV28,13,-,CASSSRGNQPQHF,TGTGCCAGCAGCTCCAGGGGAAATCAGCCCCAGCATTTT
TRBJ2-2,TRBV29-1,13,-,CSVDGAATGELFF,TGCAGCGTTGATGGGGCTGCCACCGGGGAGCTGTTTTTT
TRBJ2-1,TRBV7-9,13,-,CASSPKTGREQFF,TGTGCCAGCAGCCCAAAGACAGGCCGGGAGCAGTTCTTC
TRBJ2-7,TRBV20-1,11,-,CSVLDWQGQYF,TGCAGTGTTCTCGACTGGCAGGGGCAGTACTTC
TRBJ1-1,TRBV29-1,15,-,CSLTAQGIGSTEAFF,TGCAGCCTGACGGCACAGGGAATTGGGAGCACTGAAGCTTTCTTT
TRBJ1-3,TRBV4-1,15,-,CASSLGSFSGNTIYF,TGCGCCAGCAGCCTAGGGAGTTTCTCTGGAAACACCATATATTTT
TRBJ1-1,TRBV2,12,-,CASSGQNTEAFF,TGTGCCAGCAGTGGACAGAACACTGAAGCTTTCTTT
TRBJ1-1,TRBV11-2,13,-,CASSPVGNTEAFF,TGTGCCAGCAGCCCCGTCGGGAACACTGAAGCTTTCTTT
TRBJ1-5,TRBV4-1,18,-,CASSVADPGLQRDQPQHF,TGCGCCAGCAGCGTGGCGGACCCGGGACTCCAAAGGGATCAGCCCCAGCATTTT
TRBJ1-1,TRBV15,18,-,CATNTGYSRGGSPTEAFF,TGTGCCACCAACACTGGGTACAGCAGGGGTGGTTCTCCCACTGAAGCTTTCTTT
TRBJ1-1,TRBV19,14,-,CASSMGAGLAGAFF,TGTGCCAGTAGTATGGGGGCAGGGTTGGCTGGGGCTTTCTTT
TRBJ1-4,TRBV29-1,13,TRBD1,CSVAAGGSEKLFF,TGCAGCGTTGCGGCAGGGGGCTCAGAAAAACTGTTTTTT
TRBJ2-7,TRBV19,15,TRBD1,CASSPDRATIYEQYF,TGTGCCAGTAGTCCGGACAGGGCAACAATCTACGAGCAGTACTTC
TRBJ1-4,TRBV6-6,15,-,CASSRAGDQNEKLFF,TGTGCCAGCAGCAGGGCAGGGGACCAAAATGAAAAACTGTTTTTT
TRBJ1-3,TRBV27,14,TRBD1,CASSYRGAGNTIYF,TGTGCCAGCAGTTACAGGGGGGCTGGAAACACCATATATTTT
TRBJ2-7,TRBV28,15,TRBD2,CASRSTSGASYEQYF,TGTGCCAGCAGGTCGACTAGCGGGGCTTCCTACGAGCAGTACTTC
TRBJ1-6,TRBV7-2,19,TRBD1,CASSPWKGADRAYNSPLHF,TGTGCCAGCAGTCCTTGGAAAGGTGCGGACAGGGCTTATAATTCACCCCTCCACTTT
TRBJ2-1,TRBV14,17,-,CASSQEYFGGPYNEQFF,TGTGCCAGCAGCCAAGAATACTTCGGGGGGCCATACAATGAGCAGTTCTTC
TRBJ2-5,TRBV4-1,15,-,CASSQDGTSRETQYF,TGCGCCAGCAGCCAAGATGGTACTAGTAGGGAGACCCAGTACTTC
TRBJ1-1,TRBV5-4,14,TRBD1,CASSPGQAGIIAFF,TGTGCCAGCAGCCCCGGACAGGCCGGAATTATAGCTTTCTTT
TRBJ2-1,TRBV18,14,TRBD1,CASSPQQGYNEQFF,TGTGCCAGCTCACCCCAACAGGGGTACAATGAGCAGTTCTTC
TRBJ2-3,TRBV4-1,12,-,CASSQPRDTQYF,TGCGCCAGCAGCCAACCTAGAGATACGCAGTATTTT
TRBJ1-1,TRBV20-1,11,-,CSGIRDAEAFF,TGCAGTGGGATCAGGGATGCTGAAGCTTTCTTT
TRBJ2-7,TRBV13,16,TRBD2,CASSLQLAGPNYEQYF,TGTGCCAGCAGCTTACAACTAGCGGGGCCGAACTACGAGCAGTACTTC
TRBJ2-6,TRBV4-1,17,-,CASSQVNTLSGANVLTF,TGCGCCAGCAGCCAAGTAAACACCCTCTCTGGGGCCAACGTCCTGACTTTC
TRBJ2-5,TRBV5-4,18,TRBD2,CASSLVGLAGGAQETQYF,TGTGCCAGCAGCTTAGTCGGACTAGCGGGGGGGGCACAAGAGACCCAGTACTTC
TRBJ1-5,TRBV27,14,-,CASKPGVGNQPQHF,TGTGCCAGCAAACCAGGGGTGGGGAATCAGCCCCAGCATTTT
TRBJ1-3,TRBV11-3,17,-,CASNTRTGLVSGNTIYF,TGTGCCAGCAACACACGAACAGGGTTGGTGAGCGGAAACACCATATATTTT
TRBJ2-1,TRBV27,16,TRBD2,CASERLAGSGYNEQFF,TGTGCCAGCGAGCGACTAGCGGGTTCGGGGTACAATGAGCAGTTCTTC
TRBJ2-3,TRBV7-9,16,-,CASSFRLRGAGDTQYF,TGTGCCAGCAGCTTTAGACTCCGGGGGGCTGGAGATACGCAGTATTTT
TRBJ2-1,TRBV12-5,18,TRBD2,CASGLSVASGSSYNEQFF,TGTGCTAGTGGTTTGAGTGTGGCTAGCGGAAGCTCCTACAATGAGCAGTTCTTC